The clone carrying this T cell receptor beta chain rates as medium-sized (0.01 to 0.1%). No antigen is known for it. This library used approximately 370 ng RNA and molecular barcoded adaptors spanning alpha/delta and beta/gamma chains. From the reads, TCRdb called clonotypes with MiXCR, one entry per CDR3 protein. The data show nearly 60,000 distinct CDR3 sequences, roughly an eighth seen once. At the time of active disease, bone marrow was collected from every patient. This sample is part of a study of read filtering for tumor transcriptome and immune sequencing. The wider study: Revised staging placed eight or nine patients in R-ISS I, about 17 in II, 6 or 7 in III. Study findings and constraints: The sorted CD138-negative fraction was a mixed bone marrow immune population, not purified T cells.

CDR1 is MDHEN and CDR2 is SYDVKM in the germline V gene. The V gene lost 7 bases and the J gene lost 3 bases, with 16 bases spanning the gap. The CDR3 has 15 amino acids. Specimen: a population of CD138-negative cells sorted from bone marrow. The sequence came from a donor at least 40 years old with multiple myeloma. The chain recombines TRBV28 with TRBJ2-1; weak D call: TRBD2 (5 bases). CDR3 coding DNA: TGTGCCAGCAACGCATACCGGGGTTTCTACAATGAGCAGTTCTTC. It yields the protein CASNAYRGFYNEQFF. The whole variable domain, filled in from reference TRBV28 and TRBJ2-1, reads DVKVTQSSRYLVKRTGEKVFLECVQDMDHENMFWYRQDPGLGLRLIYFSYDVKMKEKGDIPEGYSVSREKKERFSLILESASTNQTSMYLCASNAYRGFYNEQFFGPGTRLTVL.